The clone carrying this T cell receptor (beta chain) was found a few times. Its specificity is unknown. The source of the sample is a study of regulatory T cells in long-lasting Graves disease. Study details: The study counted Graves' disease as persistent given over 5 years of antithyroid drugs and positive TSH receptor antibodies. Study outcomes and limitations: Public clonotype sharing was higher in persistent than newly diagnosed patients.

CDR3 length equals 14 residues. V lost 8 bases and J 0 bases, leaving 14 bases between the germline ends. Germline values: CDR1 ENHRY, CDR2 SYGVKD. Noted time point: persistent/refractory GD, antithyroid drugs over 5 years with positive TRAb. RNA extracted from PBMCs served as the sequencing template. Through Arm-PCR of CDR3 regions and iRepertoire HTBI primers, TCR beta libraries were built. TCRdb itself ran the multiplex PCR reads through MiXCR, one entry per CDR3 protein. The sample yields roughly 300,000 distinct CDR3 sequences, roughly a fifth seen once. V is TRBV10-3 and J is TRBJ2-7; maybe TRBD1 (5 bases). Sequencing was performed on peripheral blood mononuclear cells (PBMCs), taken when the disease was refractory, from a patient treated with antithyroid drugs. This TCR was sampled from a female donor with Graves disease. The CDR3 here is CAIGAGRNSYEQYF. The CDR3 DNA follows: TGTGCCATCGGGGCAGGACGGAACTCCTACGAGCAGTACTTC.